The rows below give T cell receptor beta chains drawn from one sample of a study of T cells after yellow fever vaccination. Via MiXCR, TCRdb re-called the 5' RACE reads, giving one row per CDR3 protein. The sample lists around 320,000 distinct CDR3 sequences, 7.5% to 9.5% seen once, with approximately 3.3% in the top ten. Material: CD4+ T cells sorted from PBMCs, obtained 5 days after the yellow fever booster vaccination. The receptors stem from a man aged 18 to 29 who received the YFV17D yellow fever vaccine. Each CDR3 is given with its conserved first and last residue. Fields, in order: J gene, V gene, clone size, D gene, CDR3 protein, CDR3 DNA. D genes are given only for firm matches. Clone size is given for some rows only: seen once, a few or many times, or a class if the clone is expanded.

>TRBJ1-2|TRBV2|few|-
CASSEDGFYGYTF
TGTGCCAGCAGTGAAGACGGATTCTATGGCTACACCTTC
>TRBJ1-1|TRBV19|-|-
CASSVDRMNTEAFF
TGTGCCAGTAGTGTTGACAGAATGAACACTGAAGCTTTCTTT
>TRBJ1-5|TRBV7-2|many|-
CASSLDLSPQHF
TGTGCCAGCAGCTTAGATCTAAGCCCCCAGCATTTT
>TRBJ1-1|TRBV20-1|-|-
CAPTPSGPEAFF
TGCGCGCCGACCCCTTCGGGCCCTGAAGCTTTCTTT
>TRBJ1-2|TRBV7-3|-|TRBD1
CASSLVPRQGSNYGYTF
TGTGCCAGCAGCTTAGTGCCCAGACAGGGTAGTAACTATGGCTACACCTTC
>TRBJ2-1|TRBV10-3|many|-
CAISVSGGNNEQFF
TGTGCCATCAGTGTATCCGGAGGGAACAATGAGCAGTTCTTC
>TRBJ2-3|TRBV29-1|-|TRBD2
CSTTDSGGATDTQYF
TGCAGCACAACGGACAGCGGGGGGGCGACAGATACGCAGTATTTT
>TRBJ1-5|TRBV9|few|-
CASSSGPSQPQHF
TGTGCCAGCAGCTCCGGCCCGAGTCAGCCCCAGCATTTT
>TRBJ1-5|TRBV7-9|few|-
CASSKDRDQPQHF
TGTGCCAGCAGCAAGGACCGAGATCAGCCCCAGCATTTT
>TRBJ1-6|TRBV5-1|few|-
CASRWGQGDSPLHF
TGCGCCAGCAGATGGGGGCAGGGTGATTCACCCCTCCACTTT